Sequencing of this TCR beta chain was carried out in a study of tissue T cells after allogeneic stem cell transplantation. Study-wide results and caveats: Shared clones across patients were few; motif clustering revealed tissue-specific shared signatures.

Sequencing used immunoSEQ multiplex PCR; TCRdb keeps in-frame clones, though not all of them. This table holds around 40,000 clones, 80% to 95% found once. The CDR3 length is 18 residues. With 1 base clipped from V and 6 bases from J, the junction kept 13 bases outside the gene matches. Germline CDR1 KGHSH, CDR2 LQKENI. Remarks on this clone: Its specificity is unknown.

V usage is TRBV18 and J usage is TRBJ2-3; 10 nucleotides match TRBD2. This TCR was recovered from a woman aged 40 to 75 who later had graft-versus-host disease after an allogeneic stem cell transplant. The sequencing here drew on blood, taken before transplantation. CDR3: CASSPRIRSSGSQDTQYF. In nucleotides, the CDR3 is TGTGCCAGCTCACCACGAATTCGCTCTAGCGGGAGTCAGGATACGCAGTATTTT.